The 27 T cell receptor beta chains given below trace back to one sample, sequenced in a study of OX40 agonist ivuxolimab in advanced cancers. Here immunoSEQ multiplex PCR was the method, and the copy in TCRdb shows in-frame clones only, minus some. The data contain 60,000 to 80,000 clones, 84% of them singletons. Sequenced material: CD4+ or CD8+ T cells sorted from blood, taken in a trial of the OX40 agonist ivuxolimab. These receptor sequences come from an adult with an advanced solid tumor such as melanoma, head and neck, liver or kidney cancer.

The rearrangement joins TRBV5-6 to TRBJ1-5, with 9 bases identical to TRBD1. Germline CDR1 SGHDT, CDR2 YYEEEE. The V segment lost 2 bases and the J segment 8 bases; nucleotides outside the gene matches: 5. The CDR3 length is 14 residues. CDR3 residues: CASSFRDRGEPQHF. The CDR3 bases are TGTGCCAGCAGCTTCCGCGACAGGGGGGAGCCCCAGCATTTT.

This CDR3 is CASSHSTSGNINEQFF. The CDR3 coding sequence is TGTGCCAGCAGCCACTCAACTAGCGGGAATATCAATGAGCAGTTCTTC. The chain uses TRBV7-3 and TRBJ2-1, with 10 bases aligning to TRBD2. Germline CDR1 reads SGHTA; CDR2 reads FQGTGA. CDR3 length: 16 amino acids. Unmatched junction bases numbered 10, after V lost 5 bases and J lost 6 bases.

In this sample, this clone turned up once. The chain is built from TRBV19 and TRBJ2-1; D perhaps matches TRBD1 (6 bases). The germline CDR1 and CDR2 sequences are LNHDA and SQIVND (reference sequence). The CDR3 spans 14 residues. V lost 7 bases and J lost 3, with 13 bases in between. The CDR3 loop reads CASIGGLYYNEQFF. The DNA for the CDR3 is TGTGCCAGTATAGGGGGTCTTTACTACAATGAGCAGTTCTTC.

The chain joins TRBV4-2 to TRBJ2-5; D tentatively reads TRBD1 or TRBD2 (5 bases each). CDR3 size: 17 residues. The V gene's germline CDR1 is LGHNA and CDR2 YNFKEQ. V lost 0 bases to trimming and J lost 5 bases, with 19 bases between them. This chain's CDR3 is CASSQEGPPEWGETQYF. CDR3 coding DNA: TGTGCCAGCAGCCAAGAAGGGCCGCCGGAGTGGGGGGAGACCCAGTACTTC.

The J gene is TRBJ2-2, the V gene TRBV28; D remains unclear. The CDR3 extends over 14 amino acids. V was pared by 7 bases and J by 4 bases, with 13 bases between. CDR1 is MDHEN and CDR2 is SYDVKM in the germline V gene. In DNA, the CDR3 is TGTGCCAGCAAAATGTCAGGACCCACCGGGGAGCTGTTTTTT. Translated: CASKMSGPTGELFF.

The CDR3 nucleotides are TGTGCCAGCAGTTTAACCACGCCGTCGTACAATGAGCAGTTCTTC. Its translation: CASSLTTPSYNEQFF. The chain is built from TRBV27 and TRBJ2-1; D call uncertain. The germline gives CDR1 MNHEY, CDR2 SMNVEV (reference sequence). The germline V and J ends were trimmed by 2 bases and 4 bases, with 12 bases remaining between them. The CDR3 is 15 residues long.

The chain carries TRBV7-3 and TRBJ2-3, with 8 positions matching TRBD2. CDR1 and CDR2 (germline): SGHTA, FQGTGA. This CDR3 region has 16 residues. With 7 bases clipped from V and 4 bases from J, the junction kept 13 bases outside the gene matches. CDR3 bases: TGTGCCAGCACCCCGGGGGCGGCGGGAGGTGCAGATACGCAGTATTTT. This encodes CASTPGAAGGADTQYF.

V gene TRBV11-3 combines with J gene TRBJ1-1; D unclear. The CDR3 covers 14 residues. Germline V gene lookup returns CDR1 SGHNT and CDR2 YENEEA. Trimming took off 5 bases at V and 2 bases at J, with 12 bases between the two ends. CDR3: CASSVSSLNTEAFF. The CDR3 DNA reads TGTGCCAGCAGCGTGAGTAGTTTAAACACTGAAGCTTTCTTT.

The V call is TRBV12-5, the J call TRBJ2-2, with D tentatively TRBD1 (5 bases). The CDR3 runs 14 residues. Germline V CDR1 and CDR2: LGHNT, FRNRAP. V lost 3 bases, J lost 1 base, and 6 bases lay in between. DNA of the CDR3: TGTGCTAGTGGTTTAGGGGTGAACACCGGGGAGCTGTTTTTT. Translated, it gives CASGLGVNTGELFF. The full variable domain, its missing parts supplied by reference TRBV12-5 and TRBJ2-2, is DARVTQTPRHKVTEMGQEVTMRCQPILGHNTVFWYRQTMMQGLELLAYFRNRAPLDDSGMPKDRFSAEMPDATLATLKIQPSEPRDSAVYFCASGLGVNTGELFFGEGSRLTVL.

The chain carries TRBV6-1 and TRBJ1-1; 10 nucleotides line up with TRBD1. CDR3 size: 14 residues. The junction had 7 bases not matched to a gene; V was cut back by 2 bases and J by 10 bases. Germline assignment: CDR1 MNHNS and CDR2 SASEGT. Written as DNA, the CDR3 is TGTGCCAGCAGTGAATCAAGGACAGGGGGGCGAGCTTTCTTT. Its translation: CASSESRTGGRAFF.

The chain combines TRBV13 with TRBJ2-5; tentatively, D is TRBD1 (5 bases). V was shortened by 0 bases and J by 2 bases, with 13 bases between the two germline ends. This CDR3 region has 16 residues. Looked up from germline, CDR1 is PRHDT and CDR2 is FYEKMQ (reference sequence). CDR3 residues: CASSLGYRGRQETQYF. As DNA, the CDR3 is TGTGCCAGCAGCTTAGGATATAGGGGTAGACAAGAGACCCAGTACTTC. Combining the CDR3 with reference TRBV13 and TRBJ2-5 gives the whole variable domain AAGVIQSPRHLIKEKRETATLKCYPIPRHDTVYWYQQGPGQDPQFLISFYEKMQSDKGSIPDRFSAQQFSDYHSELNMSSLELGDSALYFCASSLGYRGRQETQYFGPGTRLLVL.

The chain employs TRBV6-5 and TRBJ2-1, with 9 bases fitting TRBD1. The germline gives CDR1 MNHEY, CDR2 SVGAGI. The V gene end was trimmed by 0 bases and the J gene end by 9 bases; junction bases not matched to a gene: 6. CDR3 size: 15 residues. The CDR3: CASSYSGTGTFEQFF. CDR3 in DNA: TGTGCCAGCAGTTACTCCGGGACAGGGACGTTTGAGCAGTTCTTC.

V usage is TRBV6-5 and J usage is TRBJ1-5, with 7 bases identical to TRBD1. Germline assignment: CDR1 MNHEY and CDR2 SVGAGI. The CDR3 is 14 residues long. V shed 6 bases, J shed 5 bases, and the junction held 7 bases outside the gene matches. Here the CDR3 DNA reads TGTGCCAGCAGAAATACAGGGGAGGATCAGCCCCAGCATTTT. Translated: CASRNTGEDQPQHF.

The CDR3: CASRGGTGQETQYF. The CDR3 coding sequence is TGTGCCAGCAGGGGGGGGACAGGGCAAGAGACCCAGTACTTC. This rearrangement joins TRBV5-5 to TRBJ2-5; 9 nucleotides match TRBD1. The CDR3 contains 14 residues. Trimming at V came to 5 bases and at J to 2 bases, leaving 4 bases not matched to a gene. The germline V gene encodes CDR1 SGHKS and CDR2 YYEKEE (reference sequence).

The chain is built from TRBV2 and TRBJ2-1, with D perhaps assigned TRBD1 or TRBD2 (5 bases each). This CDR3 region has 15 residues. The V end lost 4 bases, the J end lost 4 bases, and 14 bases lay between the germline ends. Germline lookup yields CDR1 SNHLY and CDR2 FYNNEI. The CDR3 bases are TGTGCCAGCAGTGCGGGGCAAACAGCGTACAATGAGCAGTTCTTC. This gives the protein CASSAGQTAYNEQFF.

This clone was seen only a few times. The chain employs TRBV4-1 and TRBJ2-7; 7 bases line up with TRBD1. Trimming cost V 0 bases and J 3 bases; bases outside gene matches: 5. Germline-derived CDR1 and CDR2 are MGHRA and YSYEKL. The CDR3 spans 15 residues. CDR3: CASSQDEDRLYEQYF. The CDR3 bases are TGCGCCAGCAGCCAAGATGAGGACAGGCTCTACGAGCAGTACTTC.

This chain uses TRBV4-1 with TRBJ1-5, with D tentatively TRBD1 (5 bases). Germline V gene lookup returns CDR1 MGHRA and CDR2 YSYEKL. Trimming removed 3 bases at V and 6 bases at J, with 18 bases between. CDR3 length equals 16 residues. The CDR3 nucleotides read TGCGCCAGCAGCCAGTCCACGACCCGGGGGGTTCAGCCCCAGCATTTT. This translates into CASSQSTTRGVQPQHF.

A word on this clone: Other DNA sequences within the sample encode an identical CDR3. The genes are TRBV7-2 and TRBJ2-7, with a possible D match to TRBD2 (5 bases). The CDR3 has 13 amino acids. Germline V gene data show CDR1 as SGHTA and CDR2 as FQGNSA. Trimming took off 2 bases at V and 0 bases at J, with 5 bases between the two ends. CDR3 coding DNA: TGTGCCAGCAGCTTAAGCGGCTCCTACGAGCAGTACTTC. Translated: CASSLSGSYEQYF.

The chain couples TRBV5-1 to TRBJ2-7; either TRBD1 or TRBD2 may fit D (5 bases each). Trimming stripped 0 bases from V and 6 bases from J, with 19 bases between. Looked up from germline, CDR1 is SGHRS and CDR2 is YFSETQ. CDR3 length equals 16 residues. The CDR3 sequence: CASSLGGRQILREQYF. The CDR3 nucleotides read TGCGCCAGCAGCTTGGGAGGGCGACAGATCTTACGCGAGCAGTACTTC.

This chain joins TRBV7-2 and TRBJ2-2; TRBD2 is a possible D gene (6 bases). Per the germline V gene, CDR1 is SGHTA and CDR2 is FQGNSA. CDR3 size: 14 residues. The V end was cut by 2 bases, the J end by 13 bases, with 17 bases between. CDR3 sequence reads: CASSLTTGLQVLFF. CDR3 in DNA: TGTGCCAGCAGCTTAACAACGGGACTCCAGGTGCTGTTTTTT.

This chain joins TRBV4-3 and TRBJ1-1; TRBD1 agrees at 7 bases. V was pared by 0 bases and J by 0 bases, with 1 base of the junction left unmatched. Germline CDR1 LGHNA, CDR2 YSLEER. CDR3 length: 15 residues. CDR3 coding DNA: TGCGCCAGCAGCCAAGAAACAGGGGTGAACACTGAAGCTTTCTTT. Its translation is CASSQETGVNTEAFF.

This sequence joins TRBV28 and TRBJ2-3, with a possible D match to TRBD2 (6 bases). Germline assignment: CDR1 MDHEN and CDR2 SYDVKM. V lost 8 bases, J lost 4 bases, and 28 bases lay in between. This CDR3 contains 18 residues. The CDR3 region is CASPPRARGIKLADTQYF. In DNA form, the CDR3 reads TGTGCCAGCCCCCCTCGCGCTCGCGGGATCAAACTGGCAGATACGCAGTATTTT.

This chain joins TRBV7-8 and TRBJ2-3; D is possibly TRBD2 (5 bases). CDR3 length: 16 residues. Germline V gives CDR1 SGHVS, CDR2 FQNEAQ. The ends were cut back, 5 bases at V and 3 bases at J, with 18 bases in the middle. The CDR3 region is CASSPPLRVATDTQYF. The CDR3, as DNA: TGTGCCAGCAGCCCTCCCTTGCGGGTCGCTACAGATACGCAGTATTTT.

The chain combines TRBV6-6 with TRBJ1-1; D gene unclear. Trimming took off 2 bases at V and 2 bases at J, with 3 bases between the two ends. The CDR3 spans 12 residues. Germline values: CDR1 MNHNY, CDR2 SVGAGI (reference sequence). The CDR3 is CASSYRNTEAFF. CDR3 in DNA: TGTGCCAGCAGTTACAGAAACACTGAAGCTTTCTTT.

The genes are TRBV7-8 and TRBJ2-2, with 14 nucleotides matching TRBD2. Germline values: CDR1 SGHVS, CDR2 FQNEAQ. The CDR3 has 16 amino acids. Trimming removed 5 bases from V and 7 bases from J; junction bases left unmatched: 6. This chain's CDR3 is CASSRTSGRKDGELFF. In DNA form, the CDR3 reads TGTGCCAGCAGCCGGACTAGCGGGAGGAAAGACGGGGAGCTGTTTTTT.

The CDR3 loop reads CASRKETYEQYF. The CDR3 region has the DNA TGTGCCAGCAGAAAAGAAACATACGAGCAGTACTTC. J is TRBJ2-7 and V is TRBV27, with unresolved D. Per germline, CDR1 MNHEY and CDR2 SMNVEV (reference sequence). This CDR3 region has 12 residues. Trimming stripped 6 bases from V and 4 bases from J, with 10 bases between.

V and J are TRBV28 and TRBJ2-1; maybe TRBD2 (6 bases). Germline V gives CDR1 MDHEN, CDR2 SYDVKM. This CDR3 comprises 15 residues. V lost 5 bases and J 4 bases, leaving 15 bases between the germline ends. The CDR3 nucleotides read TGTGCCAGCAGTACTTCCCCTCGGGGGTACAATGAGCAGTTCTTC. This encodes CASSTSPRGYNEQFF.